This TCR beta chain was identified during a study of cytomegalovirus exposure and HLA in healthy donors. Study information: An early release of data contained tens of millions of unique TCRs, which came from HLA-typed donors. Study-level results: In a later analysis, compared with equally common non-associated chains, HLA-associated beta chains were more expanded.

A note on this clone: The antigen is unknown.

Primers for the PCR totalled 60 Vbeta and 13 Jbeta. Assay used: immunoSEQ multiplex PCR; TCRdb lists only in-frame clones, some missing. The sample lists about 140,000 clones; approximately 80% were seen once. Deletions cut 4 bases from V and 1 base from J, with 9 bases between. The CDR3 sequence is 13 residues long. Per germline, CDR1 SGHNT and CDR2 YYREEE (reference sequence). This clonotype originated in a man younger than 40 in good health and CMV-seropositive. The sequencing input was PBMCs. The J gene is TRBJ2-7, the V gene TRBV5-4; D is uncertain. The CDR3: CASSIGSSYEQYF. The CDR3 nucleotides are TGTGCCAGCAGCATTGGTAGTTCCTACGAGCAGTACTTC.